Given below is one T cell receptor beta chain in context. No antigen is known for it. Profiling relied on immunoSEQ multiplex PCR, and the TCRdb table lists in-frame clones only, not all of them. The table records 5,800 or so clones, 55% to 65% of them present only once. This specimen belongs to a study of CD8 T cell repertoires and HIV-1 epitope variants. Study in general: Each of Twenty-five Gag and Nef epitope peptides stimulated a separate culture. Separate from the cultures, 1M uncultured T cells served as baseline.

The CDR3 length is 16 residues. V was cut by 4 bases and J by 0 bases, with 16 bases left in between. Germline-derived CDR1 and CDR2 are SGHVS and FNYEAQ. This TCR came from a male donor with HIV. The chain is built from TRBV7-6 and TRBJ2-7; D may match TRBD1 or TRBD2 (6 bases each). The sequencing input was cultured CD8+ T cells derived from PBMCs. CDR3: CASSSWLGGSSYEQYF. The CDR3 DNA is TGTGCCAGCAGCTCGTGGTTGGGGGGCAGCTCCTACGAGCAGTACTTC.